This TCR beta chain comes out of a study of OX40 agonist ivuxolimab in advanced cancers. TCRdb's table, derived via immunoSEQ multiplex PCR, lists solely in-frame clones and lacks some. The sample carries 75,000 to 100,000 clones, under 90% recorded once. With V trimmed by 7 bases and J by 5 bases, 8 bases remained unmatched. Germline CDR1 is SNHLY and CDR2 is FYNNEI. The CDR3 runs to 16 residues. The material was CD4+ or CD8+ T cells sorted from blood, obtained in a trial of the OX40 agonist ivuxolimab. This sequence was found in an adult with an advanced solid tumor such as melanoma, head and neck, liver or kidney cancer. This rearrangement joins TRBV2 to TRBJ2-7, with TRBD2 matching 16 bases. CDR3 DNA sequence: TGTGCCAGCACCGGGGGACTAGCGGGAGGGCCCCACGAGCAGTACTTC. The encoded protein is CASTGGLAGGPHEQYF.